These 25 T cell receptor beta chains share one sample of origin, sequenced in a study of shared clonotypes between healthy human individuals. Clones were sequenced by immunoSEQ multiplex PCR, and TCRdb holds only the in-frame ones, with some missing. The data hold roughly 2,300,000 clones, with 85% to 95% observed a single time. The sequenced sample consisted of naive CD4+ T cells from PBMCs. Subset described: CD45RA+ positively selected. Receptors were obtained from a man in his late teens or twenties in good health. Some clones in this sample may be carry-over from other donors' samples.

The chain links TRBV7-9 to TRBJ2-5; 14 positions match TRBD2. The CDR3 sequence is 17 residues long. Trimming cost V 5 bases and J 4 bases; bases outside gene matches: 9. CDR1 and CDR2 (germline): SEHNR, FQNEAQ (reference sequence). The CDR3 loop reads CASSRWGTSGRGETQYF. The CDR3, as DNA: TGTGCCAGCAGCAGATGGGGGACTAGCGGGAGAGGAGAGACCCAGTACTTC.

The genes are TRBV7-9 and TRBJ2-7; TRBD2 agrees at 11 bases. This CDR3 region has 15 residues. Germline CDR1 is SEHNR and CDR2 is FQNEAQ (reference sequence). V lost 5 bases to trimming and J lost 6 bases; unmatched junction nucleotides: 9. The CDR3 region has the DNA TGTGCCAGCAGCCAACTACTAGCGGGAGAGGTCGAGCAGTACTTC. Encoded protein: CASSQLLAGEVEQYF.

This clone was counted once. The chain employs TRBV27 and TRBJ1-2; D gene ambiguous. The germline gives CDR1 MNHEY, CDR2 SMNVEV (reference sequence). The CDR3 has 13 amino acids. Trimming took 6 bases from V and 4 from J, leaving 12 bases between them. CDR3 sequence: CASSQQRFYGYTF. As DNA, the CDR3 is TGTGCCAGCAGCCAACAGCGATTCTATGGCTACACCTTC.

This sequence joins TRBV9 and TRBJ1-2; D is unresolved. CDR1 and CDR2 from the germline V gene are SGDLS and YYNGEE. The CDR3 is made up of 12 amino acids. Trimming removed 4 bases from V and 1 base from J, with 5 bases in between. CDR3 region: CASSPNNYGYTF. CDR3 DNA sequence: TGTGCCAGCAGCCCGAATAACTATGGCTACACCTTC.

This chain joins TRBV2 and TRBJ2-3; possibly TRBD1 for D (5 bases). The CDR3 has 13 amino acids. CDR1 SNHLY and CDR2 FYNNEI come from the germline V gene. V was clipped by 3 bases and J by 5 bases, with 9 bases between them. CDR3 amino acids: CASSEGQGDTQYF. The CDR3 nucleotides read TGTGCCAGCAGTGAGGGGCAGGGAGATACGCAGTATTTT.

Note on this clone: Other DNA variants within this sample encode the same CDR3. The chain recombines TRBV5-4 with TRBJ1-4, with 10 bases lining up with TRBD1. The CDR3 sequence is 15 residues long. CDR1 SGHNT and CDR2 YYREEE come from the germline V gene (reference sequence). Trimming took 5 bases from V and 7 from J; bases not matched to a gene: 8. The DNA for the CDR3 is TGTGCCAGCAGTTCGACAGGGGGCGCTGGTGAAAAACTGTTTTTT. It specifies CASSSTGGAGEKLFF.

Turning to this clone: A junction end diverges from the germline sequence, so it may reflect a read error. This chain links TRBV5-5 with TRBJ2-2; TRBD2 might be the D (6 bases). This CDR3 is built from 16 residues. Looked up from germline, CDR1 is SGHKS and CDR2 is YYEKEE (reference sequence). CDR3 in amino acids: CASSYAGGPNTGGLFF. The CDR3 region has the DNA TGTGCCAGCAGCTACGCAGGCGGCCCTAACACCGGGGGGCTGTTTTTT.

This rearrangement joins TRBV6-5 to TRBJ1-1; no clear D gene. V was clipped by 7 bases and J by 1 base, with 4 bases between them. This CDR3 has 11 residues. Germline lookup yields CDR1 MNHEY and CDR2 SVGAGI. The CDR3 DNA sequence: TGTGCCAGCATCAAGAACACTGAAGCTTTCTTT. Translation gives CASIKNTEAFF.

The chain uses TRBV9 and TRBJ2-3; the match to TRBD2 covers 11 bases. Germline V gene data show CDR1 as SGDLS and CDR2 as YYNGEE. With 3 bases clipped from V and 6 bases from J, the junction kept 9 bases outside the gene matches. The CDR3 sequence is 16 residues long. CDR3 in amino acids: CASSGGLAALGDTQYF. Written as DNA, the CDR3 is TGTGCCAGCAGCGGGGGACTAGCGGCCCTGGGGGATACGCAGTATTTT.

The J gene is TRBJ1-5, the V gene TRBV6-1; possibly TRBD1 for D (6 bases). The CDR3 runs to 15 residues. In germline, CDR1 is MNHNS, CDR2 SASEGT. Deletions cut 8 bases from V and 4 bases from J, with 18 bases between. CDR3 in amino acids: CASFEGGAGNQPQHF. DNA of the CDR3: TGTGCCAGCTTCGAGGGGGGGGCAGGGAATCAGCCCCAGCATTTT.

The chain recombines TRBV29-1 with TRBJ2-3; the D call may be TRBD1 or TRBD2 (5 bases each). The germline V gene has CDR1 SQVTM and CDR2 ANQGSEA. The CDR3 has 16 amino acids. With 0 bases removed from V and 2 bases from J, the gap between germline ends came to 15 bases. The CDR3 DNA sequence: TGCAGCGTTGAAGATCCTACAAGAGGGGACACAGATACGCAGTATTTT. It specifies CSVEDPTRGDTDTQYF.

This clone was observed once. Here the CDR3 DNA reads TGTGCCAGCAGTTACTTTGGCCGGGGGGAGACCCAGTACTTC. Amino acid sequence: CASSYFGRGETQYF. The J gene is TRBJ2-5, the V gene TRBV6-4; possibly TRBD2 for D (6 bases). The germline V gene encodes CDR1 MRHNA and CDR2 SNTAGT. The CDR3 totals 14 residues. V lost 5 bases and J lost 5, with 15 bases in between.

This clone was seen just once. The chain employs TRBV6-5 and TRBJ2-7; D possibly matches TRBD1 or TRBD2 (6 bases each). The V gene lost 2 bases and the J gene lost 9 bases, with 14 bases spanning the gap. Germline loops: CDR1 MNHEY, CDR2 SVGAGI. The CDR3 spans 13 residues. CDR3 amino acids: CASSYSPGAAQYF. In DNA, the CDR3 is TGTGCCAGCAGTTACAGCCCGGGGGCGGCGCAGTACTTC.

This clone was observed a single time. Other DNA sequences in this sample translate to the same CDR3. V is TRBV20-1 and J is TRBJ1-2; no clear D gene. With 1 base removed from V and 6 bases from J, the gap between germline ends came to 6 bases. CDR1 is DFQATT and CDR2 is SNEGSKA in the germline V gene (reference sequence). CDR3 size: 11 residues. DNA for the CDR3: TGCAGTGCTAGAGTACAGAATGGCTACACCTTC. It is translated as CSARVQNGYTF.

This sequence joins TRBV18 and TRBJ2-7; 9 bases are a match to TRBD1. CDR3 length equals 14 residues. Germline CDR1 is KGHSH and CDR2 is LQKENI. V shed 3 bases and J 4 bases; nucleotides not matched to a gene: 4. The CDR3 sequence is CASSPGGTGYEQYF. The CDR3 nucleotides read TGTGCCAGCTCACCGGGGGGGACAGGGTACGAGCAGTACTTC.

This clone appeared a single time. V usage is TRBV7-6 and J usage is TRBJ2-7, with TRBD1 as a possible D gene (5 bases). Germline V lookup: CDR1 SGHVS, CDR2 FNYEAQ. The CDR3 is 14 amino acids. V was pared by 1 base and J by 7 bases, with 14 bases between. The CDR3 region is CASSLGGPVVEQYF. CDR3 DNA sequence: TGTGCCAGCAGCTTAGGGGGCCCTGTTGTGGAGCAGTACTTC.

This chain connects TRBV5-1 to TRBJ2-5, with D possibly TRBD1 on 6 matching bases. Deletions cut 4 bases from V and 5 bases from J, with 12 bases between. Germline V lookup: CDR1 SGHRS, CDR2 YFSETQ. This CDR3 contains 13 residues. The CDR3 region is CASSLPGVETQYF. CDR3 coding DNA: TGCGCCAGCAGCCTGCCAGGGGTTGAGACCCAGTACTTC. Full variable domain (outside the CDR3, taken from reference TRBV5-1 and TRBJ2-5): KAGVTQTPRYLIKTRGQQVTLSCSPISGHRSVSWYQQTPGQGLQFLFEYFSETQRNKGNFPGRFSGRQFSNSRSEMNVSTLELGDSALYLCASSLPGVETQYFGPGTRLLVL.

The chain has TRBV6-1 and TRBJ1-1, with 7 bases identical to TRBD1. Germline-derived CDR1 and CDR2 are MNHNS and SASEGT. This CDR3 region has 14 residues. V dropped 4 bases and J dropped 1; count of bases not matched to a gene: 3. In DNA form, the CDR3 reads TGTGCCAGCAGTGCCCAGGGGGGGAACACTGAAGCTTTCTTT. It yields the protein CASSAQGGNTEAFF.

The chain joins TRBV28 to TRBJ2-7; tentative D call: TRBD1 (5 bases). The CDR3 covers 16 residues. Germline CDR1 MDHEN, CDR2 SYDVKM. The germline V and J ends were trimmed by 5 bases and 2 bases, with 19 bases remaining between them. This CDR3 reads CASSTYLQDTPYEQYF. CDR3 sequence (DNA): TGTGCCAGCAGTACGTACCTCCAGGACACACCCTACGAGCAGTACTTC.

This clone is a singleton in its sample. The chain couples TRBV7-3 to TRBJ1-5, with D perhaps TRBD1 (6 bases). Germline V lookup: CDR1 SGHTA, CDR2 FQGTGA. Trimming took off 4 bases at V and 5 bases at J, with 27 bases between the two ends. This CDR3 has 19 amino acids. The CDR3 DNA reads TGTGCCAGCAGCTCGACACTGGGGGGCGCTGATACGGAAGATCAGCCCCAGCATTTT. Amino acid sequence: CASSSTLGGADTEDQPQHF.

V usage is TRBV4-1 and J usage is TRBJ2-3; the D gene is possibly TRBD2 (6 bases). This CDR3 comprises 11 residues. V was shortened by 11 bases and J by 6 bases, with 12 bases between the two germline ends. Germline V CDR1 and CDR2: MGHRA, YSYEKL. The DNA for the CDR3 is TGCGCCTCGGGAGTCATTGATACGCAGTATTTT. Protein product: CASGVIDTQYF.

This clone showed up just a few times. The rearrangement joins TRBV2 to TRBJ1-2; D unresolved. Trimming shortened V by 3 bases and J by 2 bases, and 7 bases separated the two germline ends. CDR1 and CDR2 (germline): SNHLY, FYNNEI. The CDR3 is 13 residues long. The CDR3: CASSELPNYGYTF. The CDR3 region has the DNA TGTGCCAGCAGTGAGTTACCGAACTATGGCTACACCTTC.

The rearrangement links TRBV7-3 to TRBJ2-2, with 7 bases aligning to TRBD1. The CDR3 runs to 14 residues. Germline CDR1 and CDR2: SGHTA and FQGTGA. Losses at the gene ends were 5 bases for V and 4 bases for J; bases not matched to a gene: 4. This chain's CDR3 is CASSASGGTGELFF. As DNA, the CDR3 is TGTGCCAGCAGCGCTTCAGGGGGCACCGGGGAGCTGTTTTTT.

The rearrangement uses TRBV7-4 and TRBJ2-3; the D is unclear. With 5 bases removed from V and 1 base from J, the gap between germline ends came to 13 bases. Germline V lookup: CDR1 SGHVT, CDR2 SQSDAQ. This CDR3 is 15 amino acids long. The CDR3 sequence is CASSPSVWGTDTQYF. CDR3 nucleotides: TGTGCCAGCAGCCCGAGTGTTTGGGGCACAGATACGCAGTATTTT.

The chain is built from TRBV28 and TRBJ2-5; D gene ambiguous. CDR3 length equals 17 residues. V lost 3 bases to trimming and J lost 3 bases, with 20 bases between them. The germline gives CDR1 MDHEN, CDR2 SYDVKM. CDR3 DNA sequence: TGTGCCAGCAGTTTGGGTTTCCAACACTTCGGCAAAGAGACCCAGTACTTC. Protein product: CASSLGFQHFGKETQYF.